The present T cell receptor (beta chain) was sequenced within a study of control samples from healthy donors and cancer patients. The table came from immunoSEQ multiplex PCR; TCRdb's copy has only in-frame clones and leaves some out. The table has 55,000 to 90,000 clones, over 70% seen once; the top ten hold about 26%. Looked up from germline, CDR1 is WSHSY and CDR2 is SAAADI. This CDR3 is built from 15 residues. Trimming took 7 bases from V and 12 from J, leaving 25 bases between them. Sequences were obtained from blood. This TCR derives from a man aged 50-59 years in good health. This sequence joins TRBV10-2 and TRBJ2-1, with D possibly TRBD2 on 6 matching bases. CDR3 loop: CASTRAGDPSSGQFF. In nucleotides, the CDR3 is TGCGCCAGCACCAGAGCGGGTGACCCGAGTTCCGGGCAGTTCTTC.